These 20 T cell receptor beta chains originate from one sample sequenced in a study of cytomegalovirus exposure and HLA in healthy donors. The primer mix had 60 Vbeta and 13 Jbeta primers. Profiling relied on immunoSEQ multiplex PCR, and the TCRdb table lists in-frame clones only, not all of them. The table has nearly 110,000 clones, 74% seen once. Input material: PBMCs. The receptors here all came from a middle-aged woman in good health and CMV-seropositive.

This clone showed up just once. The chain recombines TRBV27 with TRBJ2-1; D unresolved. This CDR3 region has 16 residues. Germline loops: CDR1 MNHEY, CDR2 SMNVEV (reference sequence). Trimming pared 6 bases from V and 2 bases from J, leaving 17 bases between. The CDR3 protein is CASSPNPQLTYNEQFF. The CDR3 DNA reads as TGTGCCAGCAGCCCGAATCCTCAACTCACCTACAATGAGCAGTTCTTC.

The chain is built from TRBV27 and TRBJ1-4, with 9 bases matching TRBD1. Per germline, CDR1 MNHEY and CDR2 SMNVEV (reference sequence). V was pared by 6 bases and J by 7 bases, with 6 bases of the junction left unmatched. The CDR3 is made up of 14 amino acids. In nucleotides, the CDR3 is TGTGCCAGCAGACAGGGGGCAGGCAGTGAAAAACTGTTTTTT. It codes for CASRQGAGSEKLFF.

The chain links TRBV6-5 to TRBJ1-6; a possible D gene is TRBD1 (6 bases). Germline CDR1 reads MNHEY; CDR2 reads SVGAGI. Trimming shortened V by 6 bases and J by 7 bases, and 16 bases separated the two germline ends. The CDR3 runs 15 residues. CDR3 sequence: CASRRTALGNSPLHF. The CDR3 DNA reads TGTGCCAGCAGACGGACAGCCCTGGGGAATTCACCCCTCCACTTT.

The V gene is TRBV5-1, the J gene TRBJ2-5, with D maybe TRBD1 (6 bases). V lost 3 bases, J lost 0 bases, and 15 bases lay in between. CDR3 length equals 16 residues. Germline V gives CDR1 SGHRS, CDR2 YFSETQ. The CDR3 reads CASSSGVRGYQETQYF. Here the CDR3 DNA reads TGCGCCAGCAGCTCAGGGGTAAGGGGATACCAAGAGACCCAGTACTTC. Filled out from reference TRBV5-1 and TRBJ2-5, the complete variable domain reads KAGVTQTPRYLIKTRGQQVTLSCSPISGHRSVSWYQQTPGQGLQFLFEYFSETQRNKGNFPGRFSGRQFSNSRSEMNVSTLELGDSALYLCASSSGVRGYQETQYFGPGTRLLVL.

In its sample, this clone was seen a few times. The chain employs TRBV6-6 and TRBJ2-7, with 8 bases identical to TRBD1. The CDR3 totals 15 residues. Germline V gene lookup returns CDR1 MNHNY and CDR2 SVGAGI (reference sequence). V was clipped by 0 bases and J by 2 bases; unmatched bases: 3. The CDR3 DNA follows: TGTGCCAGCAGTTACTCCACAGGGGGGACCTACGAGCAGTACTTC. Translation: CASSYSTGGTYEQYF.

CDR3 coding DNA: TGTGCCAGCAGTGAGCGCCGGGCAGGGCAGAACACTGAAGCTTTCTTT. It codes for CASSERRAGQNTEAFF. This chain connects TRBV2 to TRBJ1-1; D is possibly TRBD1 (5 bases). Germline CDR1 is SNHLY and CDR2 is FYNNEI. Between the trimmed V and J ends, which lost 3 bases and 1 base, there was a span of 15 bases. CDR3 size: 16 residues.

This clone has just a few counts. J is TRBJ1-2 and V is TRBV14; D is possibly TRBD1 (5 bases). This CDR3 is built from 13 residues. Germline lookup yields CDR1 SGHDN and CDR2 FVKESK. The V gene lost 3 bases and the J gene lost 2 bases, with 7 bases spanning the gap. The CDR3 DNA follows: TGTGCCAGCAGCCAGGGGCGCAACTATGGCTACACCTTC. Translation gives CASSQGRNYGYTF.

This rearrangement joins TRBV7-2 to TRBJ1-1, with D possibly being TRBD1 (6 bases). This CDR3 spans 13 amino acids. The ends were cut back, 3 bases at V and 5 bases at J, with 10 bases in the middle. Germline loops: CDR1 SGHTA, CDR2 FQGNSA. CDR3 DNA: TGTGCCAGCAGCTTTGACAGGCAGACTGAAGCTTTCTTT. This gives the protein CASSFDRQTEAFF.

This sequence joins TRBV28 and TRBJ1-1, with D possibly matching TRBD1 (6 bases). Germline CDR1 MDHEN, CDR2 SYDVKM. The CDR3 spans 17 residues. V was pared by 3 bases and J by 3 bases, with 20 bases between. The CDR3 is CASSFVGLGRGYTEAFF. The CDR3 nucleotides read TGTGCCAGCAGTTTCGTAGGTTTGGGTAGGGGGTACACTGAAGCTTTCTTT.

This clone occurred a few times. This sequence joins TRBV19 and TRBJ1-1; weak D call: TRBD1 (5 bases). This CDR3 is 14 amino acids long. Germline loops: CDR1 LNHDA, CDR2 SQIVND (reference sequence). The V gene lost 7 bases and the J gene lost 1 base, with 13 bases spanning the gap. CDR3 DNA: TGTGCCAGTACCATAGGCGGGGGGAACACTGAAGCTTTCTTT. Encoded protein: CASTIGGGNTEAFF.

This chain uses TRBV6-4 with TRBJ1-5, with D possibly TRBD1 on 5 matching bases. Between the trimmed V and J ends, which lost 5 bases and 7 bases, there was a span of 12 bases. Germline assignment: CDR1 MRHNA and CDR2 SNTAGT. CDR3 size: 13 residues. CDR3 nucleotide sequence: TGTGCCAGCAGTTCAGGGTGGAACCAGCCCCAGCATTTT. This translates into CASSSGWNQPQHF.

The chain is built from TRBV2 and TRBJ1-3; 7 nucleotides match TRBD1. The CDR3 has 14 amino acids. V was clipped by 7 bases and J by 0 bases; unmatched bases: 3. The germline CDR1 and CDR2 sequences are SNHLY and FYNNEI. The CDR3, as DNA: TGTGCCAGCACCGACAGGGACTCTGGAAACACCATATATTTT. Protein: CASTDRDSGNTIYF.

This chain links TRBV30 with TRBJ1-1, with D perhaps matching TRBD1 (6 bases). The V end was cut by 2 bases, the J end by 5 bases, with 15 bases between. CDR1 is GTSNPN, CDR2 SVGIG, per germline (reference sequence). The CDR3 sequence is 14 residues long. In nucleotides, the CDR3 is TGTGCCTGGAGTCGGGGGGCGACGTGGACTGAAGCTTTCTTT. This gives the protein CAWSRGATWTEAFF.

The sample holds a few counts of this clone. The chain couples TRBV7-8 to TRBJ1-2, with D possibly matching TRBD1 (5 bases). Germline V CDR1 and CDR2: SGHVS, FQNEAQ. V was trimmed by 5 bases and J by 0 bases, leaving 19 bases between them. This CDR3 is 17 amino acids long. As DNA, the CDR3 is TGTGCCAGCAGCCCTCGGATTTCGGGGGTCTCTAACTATGGCTACACCTTC. It yields the protein CASSPRISGVSNYGYTF.

Of note for this clone: The sample has other DNA sequences that encode this CDR3 too. This chain uses TRBV6-5 with TRBJ1-2; TRBD1 agrees at 10 bases. Per germline, CDR1 MNHEY and CDR2 SVGAGI. V was pared by 0 bases and J by 2 bases, with 0 bases of the junction left unmatched. CDR3 size: 15 residues. CDR3 bases: TGTGCCAGCAGTTACTCGGGACAGGGGAACTATGGCTACACCTTC. It yields the protein CASSYSGQGNYGYTF.

There are a few counts of this clone. The chain has TRBV9 and TRBJ1-5; TRBD1 matches 7 bases. Trimming at V came to 4 bases and at J to 1 base, leaving 2 bases not matched to a gene. CDR1 and CDR2 (germline): SGDLS, YYNGEE. The CDR3 sequence is 14 residues long. This chain's CDR3 is CASSRDSSNQPQHF. The CDR3 nucleotides are TGTGCCAGCAGCCGGGACAGCAGCAATCAGCCCCAGCATTTT.

The chain joins TRBV6-5 to TRBJ2-3, with D possibly being TRBD1 (6 bases). Trimming removed 6 bases from V and 3 bases from J, with 10 bases in between. The V gene's germline CDR1 is MNHEY and CDR2 SVGAGI. The CDR3 has 13 residues. The chain's CDR3 is CASRPTGTDTQYF. In nucleotides, the CDR3 is TGTGCCAGCAGACCCACAGGGACAGATACGCAGTATTTT.

This clone appeared a few times. The CDR3 reads CASRLAGGGELFF. The CDR3 bases are TGTGCCAGCAGACTAGCGGGAGGCGGGGAGCTGTTTTTT. This chain links TRBV7-9 with TRBJ2-2; 12 bases agree with TRBD2. The CDR3 extends over 13 amino acids. CDR1 is SEHNR and CDR2 is FQNEAQ in the germline V gene (reference sequence). The trim removed 6 bases at V and 7 bases at J, leaving 0 bases unmatched.

This clone was recorded a few times. The V call is TRBV2, the J call TRBJ2-1; 10 nucleotides agree with TRBD1. This CDR3 has 15 amino acids. CDR1 and CDR2 (germline): SNHLY, FYNNEI. V lost 8 bases, J lost 7 bases, and 11 bases stayed unmatched. CDR3 amino acids: CASRGERDRGNEQFF. The CDR3 DNA is TGTGCCAGCCGTGGGGAAAGGGACAGGGGTAATGAGCAGTTCTTC.

This chain connects TRBV5-1 to TRBJ1-1; 7 bases map to TRBD1. The CDR3 runs to 15 residues. The trim removed 3 bases at V and 1 base at J, leaving 6 bases unmatched. Germline CDR1 is SGHRS and CDR2 is YFSETQ. The CDR3 loop reads CASSSRGGSNTEAFF. For the CDR3, the DNA is TGCGCCAGCAGCTCGCGAGGGGGCTCGAACACTGAAGCTTTCTTT. Combining the CDR3 with reference TRBV5-1 and TRBJ1-1 gives the whole variable domain KAGVTQTPRYLIKTRGQQVTLSCSPISGHRSVSWYQQTPGQGLQFLFEYFSETQRNKGNFPGRFSGRQFSNSRSEMNVSTLELGDSALYLCASSSRGGSNTEAFFGQGTRLTVV.